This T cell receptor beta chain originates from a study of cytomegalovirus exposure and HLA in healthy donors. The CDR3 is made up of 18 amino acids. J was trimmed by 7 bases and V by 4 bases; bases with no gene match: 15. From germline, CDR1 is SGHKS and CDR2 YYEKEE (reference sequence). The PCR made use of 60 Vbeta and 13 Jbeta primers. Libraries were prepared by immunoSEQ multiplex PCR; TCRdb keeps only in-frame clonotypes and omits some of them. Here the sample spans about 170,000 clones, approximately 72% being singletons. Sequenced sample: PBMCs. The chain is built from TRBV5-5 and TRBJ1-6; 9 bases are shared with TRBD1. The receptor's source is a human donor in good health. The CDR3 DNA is TGTGCCAGCAGCGGGCGGTTCGAGGGACAGGGTACCAATTCACCCCTCCACTTT. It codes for CASSGRFEGQGTNSPLHF.